The clone carrying this TCR beta chain was observed once. These data are taken from a study of blood T cell repertoires in COVID-19. Sequencing was performed with immunoSEQ multiplex PCR; in TCRdb, only in-frame clones are kept and a portion is missing. The sample lists 100,000 to 150,000 clones, 86% occurring once. Enrolled during active infection, Seattle patients were then followed longitudinally. Germline V gene data show CDR1 as SGHTA and CDR2 as FQGTGA. V dropped 2 bases and J dropped 4 bases, with 12 bases sitting between them. The CDR3 totals 15 residues. Sequenced: peripheral blood. The clonotype comes from a woman aged 70-85 years with COVID-19, enrolled during active disease. The chain links TRBV7-3 to TRBJ1-3; D not certain. The DNA for the CDR3 is TGTGCCAGCAGCTTAGTTGGGAGCGCAGGAAACACCATATATTTT. This sequence encodes CASSLVGSAGNTIYF.